The T cell receptor (beta chain) described here comes from a study of cytomegalovirus exposure and HLA in healthy donors. As to this clone: The antigen is unknown.

Study results and caveats: When a later analysis was performed, an Asian-associated ancestry cluster reportedly had fewer N-insertions than the approximately 690-donor mean.

From germline, CDR1 is GTSNPN and CDR2 SVGIG (reference sequence). Trimming removed 3 bases from V and 7 bases from J, with 12 bases in between. The CDR3 spans 13 residues. The PCR ran on 60 Vbeta and 13 Jbeta primers. Assay used: immunoSEQ multiplex PCR; TCRdb lists only in-frame clones, some missing. This table holds about 170,000 clones, 80% to 85% found once. The V and J genes are TRBV30 and TRBJ1-4, with D tentatively TRBD1 (6 bases). The specimen sequenced was PBMCs. This sequence was found in a male donor in good health and CMV-seronegative. As DNA, the CDR3 is TGTGCCTGGAGCCTACAGGGAATTGAAAAACTGTTTTTT. Translated: CAWSLQGIEKLFF.